The 15 T cell receptor beta chains listed next were all sequenced from one sample in a study of spatial heterogeneity in lung cancer. Regarding the study as a whole: Tumors with more nonsynonymous mutations had more expanded intratumoral alpha and beta TCRs.

MiXCR, run by TCRdb on the 5' RACE reads, gives a single entry per CDR3 protein. The sample holds about 13,000 distinct CDR3 sequences, around 5.4% seen once. No antigens are known for them. As for time point: sample taken at primary tumor resection. The material was lung tumor tissue, obtained at surgery. The receptors stem from a female donor with early-stage non-small cell lung cancer.

This clonotype was observed at least ten times. A library made for alpha chains picked up this beta chain off target, so its size means little. The genes are TRBV9 and TRBJ1-5; weak D call: TRBD1 (6 bases). Germline CDR1 is SGDLS and CDR2 is YYNGEE. The CDR3 runs 15 residues. The ends were cut back, 0 bases at V and 5 bases at J, with 12 bases in the middle. The CDR3: CASSVGWQGYQPQHF. The CDR3 coding sequence is TGTGCCAGCAGCGTAGGATGGCAGGGGTATCAGCCCCAGCATTTT.

This clonotype was seen ten or more times. Because the library targeted alpha chains, this beta chain is an off-target read whose size means little. The CDR3 DNA is TGTGCCAGCAGTTCCCCGTCCCGCGCGGGTACGCAGTATTTT. This encodes CASSSPSRAGTQYF. The chain recombines TRBV6-2 or TRBV6-3 with TRBJ2-3, with a weak D call TRBD2 (5 bases). V lost 4 bases and J lost 8, with 16 bases in between. The length of the CDR3 is 14 residues. Germline V gene sequence: CDR1 MNHEY, CDR2 SVGEGT.

In its sample, this clonotype was seen many times. This beta chain came through as a stray read in a library set up for alpha chains, and its size says little. The chain carries TRBV7-9 and TRBJ2-2, with 9 bases identical to TRBD2. The length of the CDR3 is 15 residues. The junction had 6 bases not matched to a gene; V was cut back by 5 bases and J by 5 bases. CDR1 and CDR2 (germline): SEHNR, FQNEAQ (reference sequence). The CDR3 nucleotides are TGTGCCAGCAGCCCCCTGACTAGCGGTACCGGGGAGCTGTTTTTT. This codes for CASSPLTSGTGELFF.

This clonotype was counted a single time. Within a library made for alpha chains, this beta chain is off target, and its count is uninformative. The rearrangement uses TRBV7-3 and TRBJ2-2, with D possibly being TRBD1 (5 bases). The CDR3 runs to 13 residues. V lost 5 bases, J lost 1 base, and 5 bases lay in between. The V gene's germline CDR1 is SGHTA and CDR2 FQGTGA. The DNA of the CDR3 is TGTGCCAGCAGCGACAGGAACACCGGGGAGCTGTTTTTT. Translating it yields CASSDRNTGELFF.

By share of the sample, this clonotype is large. For a library built for alpha chains, this beta chain is a stray read; little rests on its size. The chain recombines TRBV6-5 with TRBJ1-2, with a weak D call TRBD1 (5 bases). Trimming pared 6 bases from V and 0 bases from J, leaving 11 bases between. Germline V gene data show CDR1 as MNHEY and CDR2 as SVGAGI. The CDR3 runs 14 residues. CDR3 coding DNA: TGTGCCAGCAGCCTCAGGGATTCTAACTATGGCTACACCTTC. The encoded protein is CASSLRDSNYGYTF.

This clonotype was detected many times. This beta chain is a stray read from a library made for alpha chains; its abundance is not meaningful. The chain has TRBV27 and TRBJ2-1; 7 bases are shared with TRBD2. With 7 bases clipped from V and 2 bases from J, the junction kept 14 bases outside the gene matches. The V gene's germline CDR1 is MNHEY and CDR2 SMNVEV (reference sequence). The CDR3 spans 17 residues. CDR3 protein: CASKPNPGGRTYNEQFF. In nucleotides, the CDR3 is TGTGCCAGCAAGCCTAATCCGGGGGGTCGAACCTACAATGAGCAGTTCTTC.

Ten or more counts support this clonotype. In a library made to pick up alpha chains, this beta chain is a stray read with a size that means little. The CDR3 nucleotides are TGTGCCAGCAGCGGACAGTACACAGATACGCAGTATTTT. Translation gives CASSGQYTDTQYF. The V call is TRBV2, the J call TRBJ2-3, with D possibly being TRBD1 (6 bases). This CDR3 contains 13 residues. V lost 6 bases, J lost 2 bases, and 9 bases lay in between. The germline V gene has CDR1 SNHLY and CDR2 FYNNEI.

In this sample, this clonotype turned up a few times. This beta chain is a stray sequence in a library constructed for alpha chains; its clone size is not meaningful. The chain has TRBV7-3 and TRBJ2-1; perhaps D is TRBD1 or TRBD2 (7 bases each). This CDR3 is built from 15 residues. V shed 5 bases and J shed 6 bases, with 17 bases lying between them. The germline V gene has CDR1 SGHTA and CDR2 FQGTGA. DNA of the CDR3: TGTGCCAGCAGCCCAGGGGGAGGGGATATCAATGAGCAGTTCTTC. It codes for CASSPGGGDINEQFF.

A word on this clonotype: The library was designed around alpha chains, so this beta chain is a stray read whose abundance carries little weight. The chain combines TRBV7-2 with TRBJ2-7, with unresolved D. The CDR3 spans 14 residues. CDR1 is SGHTA and CDR2 is FQGNSA in the germline V gene. V dropped 5 bases and J dropped 0 bases, with 11 bases sitting between them. CDR3 sequence: CASSRINPSYEQYF. The CDR3 coding sequence is TGTGCCAGCAGCCGGATAAACCCCTCCTACGAGCAGTACTTC.

This clonotype is medium-sized. The library was prepared for alpha chains; this beta chain is a stray read, so its frequency means little. The chain carries TRBV27 and TRBJ1-5, with unresolved D. The V gene's germline CDR1 is MNHEY and CDR2 SMNVEV (reference sequence). The V end was cut by 8 bases, the J end by 6 bases, with 14 bases between. The CDR3 runs to 13 residues. The CDR3 sequence is CASGINRVQPQHF. CDR3 in DNA: TGTGCCAGCGGAATTAATAGGGTTCAGCCCCAGCATTTT.

The table lists this clonotype with many counts. Because this beta chain is a stray read in a library intended to capture alpha chains, its abundance should not be given much weight. The chain is built from TRBV11-3 and TRBJ1-4; TRBD1 aligns across 7 bases. After removal of 5 bases from V and 6 bases from J, the junction contained 9 bases not matched to a gene. Per the germline V gene, CDR1 is SGHNT and CDR2 is YENEEA. The CDR3 is 15 amino acids. The CDR3 nucleotides are TGTGCCAGCAGCCCAGGGGGTCTTTATGATGAAAAACTGTTTTTT. It translates to CASSPGGLYDEKLFF.

In its sample, this clonotype was seen many times. This beta chain lies outside the target of a library built for alpha chains; its clone size means little. This chain links TRBV7-9 with TRBJ2-3; possibly TRBD1 for D (6 bases). Looked up from germline, CDR1 is SEHNR and CDR2 is FQNEAQ (reference sequence). The CDR3 is 15 residues long. V lost 5 bases to trimming and J lost 1 base, with 13 bases between them. CDR3 sequence (DNA): TGTGCCAGCAGCCGAGGGGGTCGGCGCACAGATACGCAGTATTTT. It encodes CASSRGGRRTDTQYF.

This clonotype was counted ten times or more. This beta chain is off target for a library built for alpha chains, so its abundance means little. The chain carries TRBV20-1 and TRBJ2-1; tentatively, D is TRBD2 (6 bases). V lost 1 base and J lost 0, with 13 bases in between. The CDR3 runs to 16 residues. Germline V gene lookup returns CDR1 DFQATT and CDR2 SNEGSKA (reference sequence). The CDR3 is CSARVPGGSSYNEQFF. In DNA form, the CDR3 reads TGCAGTGCTAGAGTCCCCGGGGGAAGCTCCTACAATGAGCAGTTCTTC.

This clonotype is medium-sized (0.01 to 0.1%) in the sample. Within a library made for alpha chains, this beta chain is off target, and its count is uninformative. This sequence joins TRBV20-1 and TRBJ2-5; D gene ambiguous. The CDR3 is 11 amino acids. Germline-derived CDR1 and CDR2 are DFQATT and SNEGSKA (reference sequence). With 3 bases removed from V and 5 bases from J, the gap between germline ends came to 7 bases. The CDR3 reads CSASLEETQYF. The CDR3 nucleotides read TGCAGTGCTAGTTTGGAGGAGACCCAGTACTTC.

This clonotype was found many times. A library made for alpha chains picked up this beta chain off target, so its size means little. The chain links TRBV7-8 to TRBJ2-7; the D is unclear. Germline V lookup: CDR1 SGHVS, CDR2 FQNEAQ. The CDR3 extends over 11 amino acids. V lost 2 bases, J lost 6 bases, and 5 bases lay in between. The CDR3 loop is CASSLRTEQYF. DNA for the CDR3: TGTGCCAGCAGCTTAAGGACCGAGCAGTACTTC.